Presented here are 28 T cell receptor beta chains from one specimen sequenced in a study of tumor-infiltrating lymphocytes in localized non-small cell lung cancer. TCRdb keeps only in-frame clones here, not all; method: immunoSEQ multiplex PCR. The repertoire includes more than 10,000 clones, 80% to 85% of them detected once, and 7% to 9% sits in the top ten. Sequencing was performed on lung tumor tissue. These receptors originate from a human donor with non-small cell lung cancer.

Here the CDR3 reads CASSLDPPGRHTEAFF. CDR3 nucleotide sequence: TGTGCCAGCAGCTTGGACCCTCCAGGTCGCCACACTGAAGCTTTCTTT. V usage is TRBV7-8 and J usage is TRBJ1-1, with D uncertain. V shed 3 bases and J shed 3 bases, with 17 bases lying between them. From germline, CDR1 is SGHVS and CDR2 FQNEAQ. The CDR3 length is 16 residues.

The table lists this clone with a count of one. This chain joins TRBV14 and TRBJ2-5; tentatively, D is TRBD1 or TRBD2 (5 bases each). The germline V gene has CDR1 SGHDN and CDR2 FVKESK. The CDR3 covers 15 residues. Trimming took 4 bases from V and 5 from J, leaving 17 bases between them. CDR3 coding DNA: TGTGCCAGCAGCCTAAACGACGGGGCCCGGGAGACCCAGTACTTC. It is translated as CASSLNDGARETQYF.

The CDR3 loop is CASSGWDGNYGYTF. The DNA of the CDR3 is TGTGCCAGCAGCGGCTGGGACGGCAACTATGGCTACACCTTC. V gene TRBV7-6 combines with J gene TRBJ1-2; TRBD1 might be the D (5 bases). V was trimmed by 5 bases and J by 2 bases, leaving 12 bases between them. This CDR3 region has 14 residues. The germline gives CDR1 SGHVS, CDR2 FNYEAQ.

The chain joins TRBV9 to TRBJ2-7; D might be TRBD1 or TRBD2, each matching 5 bases. Germline CDR1 and CDR2: SGDLS and YYNGEE. CDR3 length: 14 amino acids. V was pared by 4 bases and J by 2 bases, with 13 bases between. CDR3: CASSRRPGPYEQYF. CDR3 in DNA: TGTGCCAGCAGCAGACGGCCGGGACCCTACGAGCAGTACTTC.

This rearrangement joins TRBV5-7 to TRBJ1-2; TRBD1 is a possible D gene (5 bases). TRBV5-7 belongs to the ORF category, with a function that is uncertain. Trimming stripped 0 bases from V and 4 bases from J, with 7 bases between. The CDR3 length is 13 residues. The CDR3, as DNA: TGTGCCAGCAGCTTGGGCAGGGTCTATGGCTACACCTTC. Translated: CASSLGRVYGYTF.

A few counts support this clone. The chain has TRBV7-8 and TRBJ1-2, with D possibly being TRBD1 (5 bases). The CDR3 has 13 amino acids. The V end was cut by 4 bases, the J end by 9 bases, with 15 bases between. Germline V gene sequence: CDR1 SGHVS, CDR2 FQNEAQ. The CDR3 coding sequence is TGTGCCAGCAGCTCGTGGGGACGGCGGAGCTACACCTTC. This gives the protein CASSSWGRRSYTF.

This clone came up a few times. Other nucleotide sequences from this sample produce the same CDR3. The V and J genes are TRBV5-1 and TRBJ2-7; a possible D gene is TRBD1 (6 bases). CDR1 is SGHRS and CDR2 is YFSETQ in the germline V gene. The V end lost 4 bases, the J end lost 1 base, and 12 bases lay between the germline ends. The CDR3 spans 14 residues. The CDR3 sequence: CASSLVGGSYEQYF. The CDR3 DNA reads as TGCGCCAGCAGCCTGGTAGGGGGATCCTACGAGCAGTACTTC.

V and J are TRBV7-2 and TRBJ2-3; D not certain. Germline V gene lookup returns CDR1 SGHTA and CDR2 FQGNSA. Trimming took 2 bases from V and 0 from J, leaving 9 bases between them. The CDR3 covers 15 residues. CDR3 sequence (DNA): TGTGCCAGCAGCTTATGGAAGTCTAGCACAGATACGCAGTATTTT. It is translated as CASSLWKSSTDTQYF.

This chain joins TRBV7-3 and TRBJ1-2, with D possibly being TRBD1 (6 bases). Germline-derived CDR1 and CDR2 are SGHTA and FQGTGA. The CDR3 sequence is 16 residues long. V lost 0 bases and J lost 7, with 18 bases in between. The CDR3 loop is CASSLTGNRELGGYTF. The CDR3 bases are TGTGCCAGCAGCTTAACTGGGAACAGGGAGTTAGGTGGCTACACCTTC.

V gene TRBV29-1 combines with J gene TRBJ2-7, with 8 bases identical to TRBD1. The germline gives CDR1 SQVTM, CDR2 ANQGSEA. The length of the CDR3 is 13 residues. V dropped 3 bases and J dropped 7; count of bases not matched to a gene: 8. The CDR3 reads CSVDRQGQGEQYF. The DNA of the CDR3 is TGCAGCGTTGACAGACAGGGGCAGGGAGAGCAGTACTTC.

The CDR3 sequence is CASSLSGRNNEQFF. The CDR3 DNA reads as TGTGCCAGCAGTTTATCGGGCCGAAACAATGAGCAGTTCTTC. This chain links TRBV27 with TRBJ2-1, with D hard to call. In germline, CDR1 is MNHEY, CDR2 SMNVEV (reference sequence). Trimming left V 0 bases short and J 5 bases short, with 8 bases between. CDR3 length: 14 residues.

The chain is built from TRBV11-3 and TRBJ2-1; no clear D. CDR1 and CDR2 from the germline V gene are SGHNT and YENEEA. This CDR3 is 15 amino acids long. The ends were cut back, 0 bases at V and 0 bases at J, with 6 bases in the middle. The CDR3 bases are TGTGCCAGCAGCTTAGACCCCCTCTCCTACAATGAGCAGTTCTTC. Its protein product is CASSLDPLSYNEQFF.

Only a few counts were recorded for this clone. The chain employs TRBV4-3 and TRBJ1-4; D is ambiguous. The ends were cut back, 3 bases at V and 4 bases at J, with 15 bases in the middle. This CDR3 region has 16 residues. Per the germline V gene, CDR1 is LGHNA and CDR2 is YSLEER. The CDR3 nucleotides read TGCGCCAGCAGCCAGGGGAACGGGCAACGTAATGAAAAACTGTTTTTT. Translating it yields CASSQGNGQRNEKLFF.

The chain employs TRBV11-2 and TRBJ2-7, with D uncertain. The CDR3 sequence is 16 residues long. CDR1 is SGHAT, CDR2 FQNNGV, per germline. V was shortened by 1 base and J by 2 bases, with 15 bases between the two germline ends. The CDR3 reads CASSLVFGLDAYEQYF. CDR3 coding DNA: TGTGCCAGCAGCTTAGTATTTGGGCTAGACGCCTACGAGCAGTACTTC. The whole variable domain, filled in from reference TRBV11-2 and TRBJ2-7, reads EAGVAQSPRYKIIEKRQSVAFWCNPISGHATLYWYQQILGQGPKLLIQFQNNGVVDDSQLPKDRFSAERLKGVDSTLKIQPAKLEDSAVYLCASSLVFGLDAYEQYFGPGTRLTVT.

This rearrangement joins TRBV7-6 to TRBJ2-1; D gene unclear. CDR1 SGHVS and CDR2 FNYEAQ come from the germline V gene. Trimming stripped 1 base from V and 4 bases from J, with 14 bases between. The length of the CDR3 is 16 residues. CDR3 coding DNA: TGTGCCAGCAGCTTAGTCGACACCTCGAATTACAATGAGCAGTTCTTC. It specifies CASSLVDTSNYNEQFF.

This clone was detected a few times. The rearrangement uses TRBV11-2 and TRBJ2-1, with D hard to call. V lost 2 bases to trimming and J lost 6 bases, with 5 bases between them. This CDR3 has 12 amino acids. Looked up from germline, CDR1 is SGHAT and CDR2 is FQNNGV. The CDR3 DNA is TGTGCCAGCAGCTTAATATTCAATGAGCAGTTCTTC. Translation: CASSLIFNEQFF.

The V gene is TRBV10-3, the J gene TRBJ1-1, with a weak D call TRBD1 (5 bases). The germline CDR1 and CDR2 sequences are ENHRY and SYGVKD. This CDR3 is 13 amino acids long. Trimming pared 7 bases from V and 3 bases from J, leaving 12 bases between. CDR3 amino acids: CAINQGWDTEAFF. The CDR3 DNA sequence: TGTGCCATCAACCAGGGCTGGGACACTGAAGCTTTCTTT.

The rearrangement links TRBV9 to TRBJ2-3; 11 bases are a match to TRBD2. V shed 4 bases and J 5 bases; nucleotides not matched to a gene: 15. Looked up from germline, CDR1 is SGDLS and CDR2 is YYNGEE. CDR3 length: 18 residues. This chain's CDR3 is CASSLEGTSGLHGDTQYF. The DNA for the CDR3 is TGTGCCAGCAGCCTAGAGGGGACTAGCGGCCTTCACGGAGATACGCAGTATTTT.

Written as DNA, the CDR3 is TGTGCCAGCAGCTTAGGTAGACGGGGGGGCATATCAGATACGCAGTATTTT. Its translation is CASSLGRRGGISDTQYF. The chain employs TRBV7-2 and TRBJ2-3; TRBD2 matches 8 bases. Looked up from germline, CDR1 is SGHTA and CDR2 is FQGNSA. J was trimmed by 4 bases and V by 1 base; bases with no gene match: 10. The CDR3 loop spans 17 amino acids.

The chain has TRBV5-1 and TRBJ2-7; 8 bases align to TRBD2. V lost 4 bases to trimming and J lost 7 bases; unmatched junction nucleotides: 16. Per germline, CDR1 SGHRS and CDR2 YFSETQ. The length of the CDR3 is 16 residues. The CDR3 nucleotides are TGCGCCAGCAGCCCCCGCACAACCGGCGCGGGAGGAGAGCAGTACTTC. It translates to CASSPRTTGAGGEQYF.

J is TRBJ2-2 and V is TRBV6-5, with TRBD2 as a possible D gene (5 bases). CDR3 size: 14 residues. Trimming cost V 8 bases and J 1 base, with 11 bases left between them. Germline CDR1 is MNHEY and CDR2 is SVGAGI. This CDR3 reads CASGSLLNTGELFF. For the CDR3, the DNA is TGTGCCAGCGGGAGTCTCCTGAACACCGGGGAGCTGTTTTTT.

This chain uses TRBV5-1 with TRBJ2-2; 9 positions match TRBD2. The V segment lost 2 bases and the J segment 5 bases; nucleotides outside the gene matches: 7. The CDR3 extends over 16 amino acids. Germline V lookup: CDR1 SGHRS, CDR2 YFSETQ. The DNA for the CDR3 is TGCGCCAGCAGCTTCAGGGGGACTAGCCTTACCGGGGAGCTGTTTTTT. It translates to CASSFRGTSLTGELFF. The variable domain in full, completed from reference TRBV5-1 and TRBJ2-2, reads KAGVTQTPRYLIKTRGQQVTLSCSPISGHRSVSWYQQTPGQGLQFLFEYFSETQRNKGNFPGRFSGRQFSNSRSEMNVSTLELGDSALYLCASSFRGTSLTGELFFGEGSRLTVL.

Only a few counts were recorded for this clone. This chain uses TRBV29-1 with TRBJ2-2, with 13 bases matching TRBD2. After removal of 6 bases from V and 5 bases from J, the junction contained 3 bases not matched to a gene. Per germline, CDR1 SQVTM and CDR2 ANQGSEA. The CDR3 sequence is 14 residues long. The CDR3 region is CSVTSGGITGELFF. CDR3 coding DNA: TGCAGCGTGACTAGCGGGGGGATAACCGGGGAGCTGTTTTTT.

The genes are TRBV5-1 and TRBJ2-7; possible D gene TRBD1, 6 bases. The CDR3 extends over 13 amino acids. Germline V gene lookup returns CDR1 SGHRS and CDR2 YFSETQ. V lost 2 bases and J lost 6, with 12 bases in between. CDR3 nucleotides: TGCGCCAGCAGCTTTGACAGGATCAGCGAGCAGTACTTC. It translates to CASSFDRISEQYF. Looking up the rest from reference TRBV5-1 and TRBJ2-7 gives the full variable domain: KAGVTQTPRYLIKTRGQQVTLSCSPISGHRSVSWYQQTPGQGLQFLFEYFSETQRNKGNFPGRFSGRQFSNSRSEMNVSTLELGDSALYLCASSFDRISEQYFGPGTRLTVT.

The genes are TRBV7-8 and TRBJ2-5; D call uncertain. The CDR3 is made up of 13 amino acids. The V end was cut by 1 base, the J end by 3 bases, with 6 bases between. The germline V gene encodes CDR1 SGHVS and CDR2 FQNEAQ. The CDR3 DNA reads TGTGCCAGCAGCTTAGGAGTTAAAGAGACCCAGTACTTC. Protein sequence: CASSLGVKETQYF.

The chain uses TRBV11-2 and TRBJ1-1; D is unresolved. The CDR3 loop spans 15 amino acids. Germline V gene sequence: CDR1 SGHAT, CDR2 FQNNGV. V was trimmed by 3 bases and J by 0 bases, leaving 11 bases between them. CDR3 sequence: CASSFQETLNTEAFF. The DNA of the CDR3 is TGTGCCAGCAGCTTCCAGGAGACCCTGAACACTGAAGCTTTCTTT.

This chain links TRBV7-8 with TRBJ2-7, with TRBD1 matching over 7 bases. From germline, CDR1 is SGHVS and CDR2 FQNEAQ. The CDR3 is 15 amino acids. The V segment lost 5 bases and the J segment 2 bases; nucleotides outside the gene matches: 9. DNA for the CDR3: TGTGCCAGCAGCACCAAGACAGGGCCGACCTACGAGCAGTACTTC. It codes for CASSTKTGPTYEQYF.

This sequence joins TRBV9 and TRBJ2-1; no reliable D call. Germline V gene sequence: CDR1 SGDLS, CDR2 YYNGEE. Trimming left V 4 bases short and J 0 bases short, with 14 bases between. The CDR3 covers 16 residues. CDR3 amino acids: CASSSAPPGSYNEQFF. CDR3 DNA sequence: TGTGCCAGCAGCTCCGCTCCACCCGGCTCCTACAATGAGCAGTTCTTC.